This TCR beta chain was documented in a study of shared clonotypes between healthy human individuals. This clone was seen only once. TCRdb's copy holds only in-frame clones and misses some; the assay was immunoSEQ multiplex PCR. This sample has hundreds of thousands of clones, with about 96% found just once. Trimming pared 3 bases from V and 5 bases from J, leaving 8 bases between. CDR3 length equals 14 residues. Germline V gene lookup returns CDR1 MNHEY and CDR2 SVGAGI. The V call is TRBV6-5, the J call TRBJ1-6; D is unclear. The specimen was naive CD4+ T cells sorted from blood. As to subset: CD45RA+ positively selected. The receptor was derived from a woman between 25 and 40 years old in good health. The chain's CDR3 is CASSYQAHNSPLHF. Here the CDR3 DNA reads TGTGCCAGCAGTTATCAGGCACATAATTCACCCCTCCACTTT.